This paragraph reports one TCR beta chain. Its specificity is unknown. PCR amplification relied on 60 Vbeta primers (plus 13 Jbeta primers). The method was immunoSEQ multiplex PCR; TCRdb's version includes in-frame clones alone and lacks a portion of them. Its table lists 100,000 to 150,000 clones. The data originate from a study of cytomegalovirus exposure and HLA in healthy donors. Study findings and constraints: Segments of the TCR beta V type were, in most cases, productive about 87% or about 30% of the time in an earlier analysis.

CDR1 and CDR2 from the germline V gene are LGHNA and YNFKEQ. Trimming pared 3 bases from V and 2 bases from J, leaving 13 bases between. The CDR3 is 15 residues long. This chain connects TRBV4-2 to TRBJ2-5, with D maybe TRBD1 (5 bases). The receptor comes from a woman aged 40 to 49 in good health and CMV-seronegative. What was sequenced was PBMCs. The CDR3 sequence is CASSQVRGTQETQYF. CDR3 in DNA: TGTGCCAGCAGCCAGGTTAGGGGAACTCAAGAGACCCAGTACTTC.